Listed below are T cell receptor beta chains from one sample, sequenced in a study of identical twins. TCRdb independently ran MiXCR on the 5' RACE reads; one entry per CDR3 protein. The data contain roughly 1,500,000 distinct CDR3 sequences, about 31% of them seen just once; the ten biggest clones take up about 0.27%. The sequenced sample was cord blood. These receptors came from a newborn girl in good health. Both conserved end residues are part of each CDR3. A D gene is named only where the DNA matches it firmly. Part of the rows lack a size; the others show once, few, many or a class for expanded clones.

v_gene	j_gene	abundance	d_gene	CDR3nt	CDR3aa
TRBV7-2	TRBJ1-4	few	TRBD1	TGTGCCAGCAGCTTGGTACCGGGACAGGGAGAGGAAAAACTGTTTTTT	CASSLVPGQGEEKLFF
TRBV5-1	TRBJ1-1	few	TRBD1	TGCGCCAGCAGCCCGATCGACAGGGGGAACACTGAAGCTTTCTTT	CASSPIDRGNTEAFF
TRBV10-3	TRBJ1-1	.	.	TGTGCCATCAGTGGACGGGGGAGGGACACTGAAGCTTTCTTT	CAISGRGRDTEAFF
TRBV7-2	TRBJ2-7	few	TRBD2	TGTGCCAGCAGCTTAGAACTAGCGGGGTACTACGAGCAGTACTTC	CASSLELAGYYEQYF
TRBV6-5	TRBJ2-3	many	.	TGTGCCAGCAGTTACTCGAAGGCGGATACGCAGTATTTT	CASSYSKADTQYF
TRBV28	TRBJ2-3	.	TRBD1	TGTGCCAGCAGTTTTTTCTACCGGGACAGGGACCACACAGATACGCAGTATTTT	CASSFFYRDRDHTDTQYF
TRBV29-1	TRBJ1-2	few	.	TGCAGCGTTGAATCTCTAAGTTTTGGCTACACCTTC	CSVESLSFGYTF
TRBV4-2	TRBJ2-5	few	.	TGTGCCAGCAGCCAAGAGGGGCGGGGAGGCGAGACCCAGTACTTC	CASSQEGRGGETQYF
TRBV6-1	TRBJ2-7	.	.	TGTGCCAGCAGTGAATTTCCCCTATACAGGGACGAGCAGTACTTC	CASSEFPLYRDEQYF
TRBV6-2/TRBV6-3	TRBJ2-3	few	TRBD2	TGTGCCAGCAGTGCCCTAGCGGGGGGGCGTCTAACAGATACGCAGTATTTT	CASSALAGGRLTDTQYF